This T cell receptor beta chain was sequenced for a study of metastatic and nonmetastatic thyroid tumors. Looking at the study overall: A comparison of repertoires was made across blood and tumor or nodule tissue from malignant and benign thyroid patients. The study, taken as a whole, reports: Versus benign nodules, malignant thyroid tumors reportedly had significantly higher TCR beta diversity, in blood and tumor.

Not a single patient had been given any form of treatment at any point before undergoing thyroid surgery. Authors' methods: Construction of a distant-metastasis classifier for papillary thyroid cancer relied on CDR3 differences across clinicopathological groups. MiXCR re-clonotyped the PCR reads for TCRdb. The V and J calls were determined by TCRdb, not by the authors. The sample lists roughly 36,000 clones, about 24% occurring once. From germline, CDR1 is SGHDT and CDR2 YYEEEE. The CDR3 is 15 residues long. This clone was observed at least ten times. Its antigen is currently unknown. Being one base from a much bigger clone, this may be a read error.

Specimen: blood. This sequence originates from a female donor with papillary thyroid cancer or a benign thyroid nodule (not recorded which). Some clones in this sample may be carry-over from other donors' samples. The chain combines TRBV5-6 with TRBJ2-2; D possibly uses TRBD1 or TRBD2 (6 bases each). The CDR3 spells CASGLGGTNTGELFF. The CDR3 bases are TGTGCCAGCGGCTTAGGGGGGACGAACACCGGGGAGCTGTTTTTT.